A selection of T cell receptor beta chains follows, all from one sample in a study of blood T cells in healthy people across ages. TCRdb processed the 5' RACE reads anew with MiXCR; each CDR3 protein has one entry. The sample includes more than 500,000 distinct CDR3 sequences, about 27% seen only once; the top ten take approximately 3.6%. The same data also contributed to another study, on T cells of mothers and their children.

The specimen was blood. These receptor sequences come from a boy aged 2 to 10 in good health. Each CDR3 is given without its conserved first and last residue. The order of the fields is J gene, V gene, CDR3 protein.

J: TRBJ2-7
V: TRBV7-9
CDR3: ASSLGGSSEQY

J: TRBJ2-3
V: TRBV20-1
CDR3: SASVTPALGADTQY

J: TRBJ1-1
V: TRBV5-6
CDR3: ASSEVARPYTEAF

J: TRBJ2-5
V: TRBV11-1
CDR3: ASSLGDQTQY

J: TRBJ2-1
V: TRBV2
CDR3: ASIRDSYNEQC

J: TRBJ2-1
V: TRBV15
CDR3: ATSAGGVPYNEQF

J: .
V: TRBV7-2
CDR3: ASSLSLAVPYNEQF

J: TRBJ2-7
V: TRBV7-9
CDR3: ASSYGTYSYEQY

J: TRBJ2-3
V: TRBV2
CDR3: ASSERREQDTQY

J: TRBJ2-1
V: TRBV21-1
CDR3: ASTPALVDNEQF

J: TRBJ1-2
V: TRBV18
CDR3: ASSPRDRDGYT

J: .
V: TRBV30
CDR3: ACLRDSGAYEQY

J: TRBJ1-1
V: TRBV20-1
CDR3: SARKGTGRNTEAF

J: TRBJ2-7
V: TRBV11-2
CDR3: ASSLAGREGSSYEQY

J: TRBJ2-7
V: TRBV12-3/TRBV12-4
CDR3: ASSARGAYEQY

J: .
V: TRBV2
CDR3: ASVNPGQTYEQY

J: TRBJ2-1
V: TRBV7-3
CDR3: ASSLDPENEQF

J: TRBJ2-2
V: TRBV18
CDR3: ASSPPGQLTGELF

J: TRBJ1-1
V: TRBV19
CDR3: ASSIPGNTEAF

J: TRBJ1-2
V: TRBV20-1
CDR3: SARGDRVVGGYT

J: TRBJ1-2
V: TRBV2
CDR3: ASSLQGISGYT

J: TRBJ1-4
V: TRBV27
CDR3: ASSLRSSWEKLF

J: TRBJ1-2
V: TRBV25-1
CDR3: ASSEYYTEVYGYT

J: TRBJ2-7
V: TRBV15
CDR3: ATSRDTRLAGAHEQY

J: TRBJ1-3
V: TRBV5-5
CDR3: ASSFGGLSGNTIY

J: TRBJ2-1
V: TRBV6-1
CDR3: ASSRRQGGSYNEQF

J: TRBJ2-5
V: TRBV9
CDR3: ASSRARGRQETQY

J: TRBJ2-1
V: TRBV6-2/TRBV6-3
CDR3: ASSFSGGQYNEQF

J: TRBJ2-2
V: TRBV7-9
CDR3: AGQILNTGELF

J: TRBJ1-2
V: TRBV5-1
CDR3: ASSLAMGQALGYT